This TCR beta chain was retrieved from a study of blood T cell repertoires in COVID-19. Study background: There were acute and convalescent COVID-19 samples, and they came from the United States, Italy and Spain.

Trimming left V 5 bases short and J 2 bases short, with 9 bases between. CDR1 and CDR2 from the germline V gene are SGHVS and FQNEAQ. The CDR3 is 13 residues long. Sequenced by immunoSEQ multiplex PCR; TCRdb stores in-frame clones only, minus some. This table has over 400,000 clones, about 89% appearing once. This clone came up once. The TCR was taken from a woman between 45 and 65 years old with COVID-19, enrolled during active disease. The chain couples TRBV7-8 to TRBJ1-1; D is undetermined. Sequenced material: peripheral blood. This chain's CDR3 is CASSPLFNTEAFF. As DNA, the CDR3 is TGTGCCAGCAGCCCTCTTTTCAACACTGAAGCTTTCTTT.